One sample yielded the 19 T cell receptor beta chains listed below, sequenced in a study of blood T cell repertoires in COVID-19. The protocol was immunoSEQ multiplex PCR, while the TCRdb copy is restricted to in-frame clones and leaves out a portion. The data show under 250,000 clones, roughly nine tenths seen once. The sequenced material came from PBMCs or T cells enriched from blood (not recorded which). These receptors were obtained from a woman between 18 and 29 years old in a cohort exposed to, infected with or recovered from COVID-19 (not recorded which).

The rearrangement links TRBV12-3 or TRBV12-4 to TRBJ1-2; TRBD1 matches at 7 bases. The V segment lost 5 bases and the J segment 3 bases; nucleotides outside the gene matches: 3. The CDR3 is 13 residues long. CDR3: CASSPGTDYGYTF. In DNA form, the CDR3 reads TGTGCCAGCAGTCCCGGGACAGACTATGGCTACACCTTC.

The V and J genes are TRBV6-5 and TRBJ1-6, with D perhaps matching TRBD1 (5 bases). Germline CDR1 is MNHEY and CDR2 is SVGAGI. The CDR3 length is 13 residues. Trimming took 11 bases from V and 2 from J, leaving 10 bases between them. The CDR3 region is CAGGRAYNSPLHF. Written as DNA, the CDR3 is TGTGCCGGGGGGAGGGCCTATAATTCACCCCTCCACTTT.

This clone was counted a single time. V and J are TRBV30 and TRBJ1-3, with 8 bases identical to TRBD1. Germline trimming cut 8 bases from V and 4 bases from J; bases unmatched to any gene: 4. This CDR3 region has 12 residues. Germline V gives CDR1 GTSNPN, CDR2 SVGIG (reference sequence). CDR3 nucleotides: TGTGCCCGCGGACAGGGAGGAAACACCATATATTTT. It is translated as CARGQGGNTIYF.

The V gene is TRBV2, the J gene TRBJ2-5; possible D gene TRBD1, 6 bases. The CDR3 sequence is 13 residues long. In germline, CDR1 is SNHLY, CDR2 FYNNEI. V lost 5 bases and J lost 5, with 12 bases in between. CDR3 coding DNA: TGTGCCAGCAGTAAACAGGGAGTGGAGACCCAGTACTTC. It specifies CASSKQGVETQYF.

J is TRBJ1-3 and V is TRBV12-3 or TRBV12-4; 7 nucleotides align to TRBD1. The CDR3 covers 13 residues. Trimming cost V 8 bases and J 2 bases; bases outside gene matches: 3. CDR3 bases: TGTGCCAGCGCCGACAGGGCTGGAAACACCATATATTTT. It codes for CASADRAGNTIYF.

The chain joins TRBV28 to TRBJ2-3; 8 nucleotides align to TRBD2. The length of the CDR3 is 16 residues. With 5 bases clipped from V and 5 bases from J, the junction kept 12 bases outside the gene matches. Germline V gene data show CDR1 as MDHEN and CDR2 as SYDVKM. CDR3 nucleotide sequence: TGTGCCAGCAGTACCCCCTTGACGGGGGGGCGAGATACGCAGTATTTT. Translation gives CASSTPLTGGRDTQYF.

This chain joins TRBV24-1 and TRBJ2-1; 9 bases are shared with TRBD1. The germline gives CDR1 KGHDR, CDR2 SFDVKD. V shed 1 base, J shed 9 bases, and the junction held 12 bases outside the gene matches. CDR3 length: 17 residues. The CDR3 loop reads CATSDLKRDRVSAEQFF. DNA of the CDR3: TGTGCCACCAGTGATTTAAAACGGGACAGGGTTTCGGCTGAGCAGTTCTTC.

The genes are TRBV5-5 and TRBJ1-1; no clear D. The V end was cut by 4 bases, the J end by 5 bases, with 15 bases between. Germline lookup yields CDR1 SGHKS and CDR2 YYEKEE (reference sequence). The CDR3 length is 14 residues. Written as DNA, the CDR3 is TGTGCCAGCAGCCTAGGAGGGAAGGATACTGAAGCTTTCTTT. Its protein product is CASSLGGKDTEAFF.

The chain employs TRBV18 and TRBJ2-1; 9 positions match TRBD2. This CDR3 has 16 residues. V shed 3 bases, J shed 4 bases, and the junction held 7 bases outside the gene matches. Per germline, CDR1 KGHSH and CDR2 LQKENI. CDR3 in amino acids: CASSPLLAGVYNEQFF. The CDR3 DNA is TGTGCCAGCTCACCCCTCTTAGCGGGAGTATACAATGAGCAGTTCTTC.

This chain uses TRBV6-2 or TRBV6-3 with TRBJ1-4, with D hard to call. CDR1 and CDR2 from the germline V gene are MNHEY and SVGEGT. The ends were cut back, 2 bases at V and 2 bases at J, with 18 bases in the middle. There are 18 residues in the CDR3. CDR3 residues: CASSYAAEGWTTNEKLFF. The CDR3, as DNA: TGTGCCAGCAGTTACGCGGCAGAGGGATGGACTACTAATGAAAAACTGTTTTTT.

The rearrangement uses TRBV5-1 and TRBJ2-3; D call uncertain. This CDR3 region has 12 residues. V was clipped by 5 bases and J by 1 base, with 5 bases between them. In germline, CDR1 is SGHRS, CDR2 YFSETQ. The CDR3 region is CASSRGTDTQYF. For the CDR3, the DNA is TGCGCCAGCAGTCGCGGCACAGATACGCAGTATTTT.

This chain connects TRBV7-8 to TRBJ2-7; 8 positions match TRBD2. V shed 7 bases and J 6 bases; nucleotides not matched to a gene: 11. The CDR3 is 14 residues long. Per the germline V gene, CDR1 is SGHVS and CDR2 is FQNEAQ. CDR3 coding DNA: TGTGCCAGCACCGCTAGCGGGCTCCGTCGCGAGCAGTACTTC. Residues: CASTASGLRREQYF. Full variable domain (rest looked up from reference TRBV7-8 and TRBJ2-7): GAGVSQSPRYKVAKRGQDVALRCDPISGHVSLFWYQQALGQGPEFLTYFQNEAQLDKSGLPSDRFFAERPEGSVSTLKIQRTQQEDSAVYLCASTASGLRREQYFGPGTRLTVT.

The chain joins TRBV19 to TRBJ1-6; D uncertain. V was pared by 3 bases and J by 9 bases, with 12 bases between. CDR3 size: 14 residues. The germline CDR1 and CDR2 sequences are LNHDA and SQIVND (reference sequence). The CDR3 is CASSMPQDASPLHF. CDR3 in DNA: TGTGCCAGTAGTATGCCTCAGGATGCTTCACCCCTCCACTTT.

This clone has more than one count but fewer than ten. The chain combines TRBV24-1 with TRBJ2-3; 7 bases are a match to TRBD1. Per germline, CDR1 KGHDR and CDR2 SFDVKD. With V trimmed by 7 bases and J by 0 bases, 6 bases remained unmatched. The length of the CDR3 is 15 residues. CDR3 sequence (DNA): TGTGCCACCAGGACAGGGTTAGATAGCACAGATACGCAGTATTTT. Its protein is CATRTGLDSTDTQYF.

The J gene is TRBJ2-7, the V gene TRBV2, with 11 positions matching TRBD2. CDR3 size: 13 residues. Germline CDR1 reads SNHLY; CDR2 reads FYNNEI. V was pared by 7 bases and J by 4 bases, with 3 bases of the junction left unmatched. CDR3 residues: CASTTSGGYEQYF. Written as DNA, the CDR3 is TGTGCCAGCACCACTAGCGGGGGTTACGAGCAGTACTTC. Drawing the rest from reference TRBV2 and TRBJ2-7, the complete variable domain is EPEVTQTPSHQVTQMGQEVILRCVPISNHLYFYWYRQILGQKVEFLVSFYNNEISEKSEIFDDQFSVERPDGSNFTLKIRSTKLEDSAMYFCASTTSGGYEQYFGPGTRLTVT.

This clone was counted between two and nine times. J is TRBJ2-1 and V is TRBV7-8; 12 nucleotides line up with TRBD2. V was pared by 10 bases and J by 7 bases, with 17 bases of the junction left unmatched. This CDR3 spans 17 amino acids. Germline V gives CDR1 SGHVS, CDR2 FQNEAQ. The CDR3 loop reads CATNRGLAGGPGNEQFF. CDR3 coding DNA: TGTGCCACCAACAGGGGCCTAGCGGGGGGGCCGGGTAATGAGCAGTTCTTC.

The chain joins TRBV27 to TRBJ2-2, with 10 nucleotides matching TRBD2. V lost 1 base to trimming and J lost 2 bases; unmatched junction nucleotides: 1. Germline V gene data show CDR1 as MNHEY and CDR2 as SMNVEV (reference sequence). The CDR3 sequence is 16 residues long. The DNA of the CDR3 is TGTGCCAGCAGTTTATGGACTAGCGGTAACACCGGGGAGCTGTTTTTT. Translating gives CASSLWTSGNTGELFF.

The gene calls are TRBV19 and TRBJ2-7, with TRBD1 identical over 7 bases. The ends lost 5 bases at V and 3 bases at J; junction bases unmatched: 19. This CDR3 spans 18 amino acids. Germline V lookup: CDR1 LNHDA, CDR2 SQIVND (reference sequence). The CDR3 protein is CASSSRQGGASPDYEQYF. For the CDR3, the DNA is TGTGCCAGTAGTTCAAGACAGGGTGGCGCAAGTCCCGACTACGAGCAGTACTTC.

The gene calls are TRBV30 and TRBJ1-1, with unresolved D. Germline lookup yields CDR1 GTSNPN and CDR2 SVGIG (reference sequence). The CDR3 has 11 residues. V was trimmed by 0 bases and J by 13 bases, leaving 12 bases between them. The CDR3 coding sequence is TGTGCCTGGAGTGTAGGCGGGTTCGGTTTCTTT. Its translation is CAWSVGGFGFF.